This T cell receptor beta chain comes out of a study of T-cell reconstitution after alpha-beta-depleted transplantation in children (dated by TCRdb to the mid-2010s). Study-level background: Using TCR repertoire profiling, the study quantitatively followed how T-cell immune reconstitution unfolded in children after TCRalphabeta/CD19-depleted allogeneic hematopoietic cell transplantation. Results the study describes overall, beyond this receptor: In some patients, the high TCRbeta diversity seen at day 60 was put down to recipient T cells and intrathymic progenitors that had survived conditioning. About two months after transplant, the apparently early recovery of alphabetaT-cell counts reportedly depended on just several hundred clones that had expanded rapidly and came from non-depleted graft cells. Over the following months the frequencies of hyperexpanded clones went down, and after one year T-cell counts and TCRbeta diversity were mostly credited to newly produced T cells.

Concerning this clonotype: The antigen it binds to is not known. Per-nucleotide qualities are absent, and no much larger clonotype sits a single base away.

What this sample's treatment or condition label stands for: allogeneic hematopoietic cell transplantation with graft depleted of TCRalphabeta T cells and CD19 B cells. TCRalphabeta/CD19-depleted allogeneic hematopoietic cell grafts were given to the transplant recipients, all of whom were children. From V the trimming removes 6 bases and from J it removes 4 bases, while the gene matches leave 6 bases of the junction unaccounted for. The CDR3 covers 14 residues, taking in both the cysteine and the phenylalanine. Only CDR3 DNA remains: 42 bases, in frame from the first base. CDR1 SQVTM and CDR2 ANQGSEA are derived from the germline V gene. Preparation of the library involved PCR. For sequencing, an Illumina HiSeq 2500 was employed. To normalize quantification of the TCRbeta repertoire, the TCR libraries were built with molecular barcoding that relied on unique molecular identifiers. The raw public data were reprocessed by TCRdb itself: fastp quality trimming at Q25, MiXCR clonotype calling, in-frame beta chains only. Records with the same CDR3 protein are collapsed into one entry carrying the most frequent genes and DNA. Within this sample are 75,000 to 80,000 distinct CDR3 sequences, with 15% to 20% of them counted one time only. The top ten clonotypes cover roughly half of the sample.

The clonotype was recovered from a male patient aged 2-15 years who had a stem cell transplant for acute lymphoblastic leukemia, so the T cells may come from the graft donor. This chain is built from TRBV29-1 and TRBJ2-3, and TRBD2 aligns with 11 junction nucleotides. This material consisted of PBMCs, mostly from graft donor cells, taken 360 days after TCRalphabeta/CD19-depleted stem cell transplant. CDR3 loop: CSVSGTSGSDTQYF. In nucleotides, the sequence is TGCAGCGTATCCGGGACTAGCGGTTCAGATACGCAGTATTTT.